The clone carrying this T cell receptor (beta chain) was counted ten times or more. The data were taken from a study of patients and donors after allogeneic stem cell transplantation. Germline V gives CDR1 SGHAT, CDR2 FQNNGV. Trimming shortened V by 5 bases and J by 9 bases, and 8 bases separated the two germline ends. This CDR3 region has 11 residues. TCRdb itself ran the RT-PCR reads through MiXCR, one entry per CDR3 protein. Of some 6,800 distinct CDR3 sequences in the sample, roughly an eighth were seen once. The TCR sequence derives from a human donor who was either an allogeneic HSCT recipient or a stem cell or donor lymphocyte infusion donor (not recorded which). It is not recorded whose cells these are; they may come from a transplant donor. The sequenced sample consisted of blood, either unsorted or a sorted T cell fraction (not recorded which). The chain carries TRBV11-2 and TRBJ2-1; D is unresolved. The CDR3 bases are TGTGCCAGCAGCCCCGTTACTGAGCAGTTCTTC. Its protein product is CASSPVTEQFF.